The entry that follows covers one T cell receptor beta chain sequence. These data originate in a study of radiotherapy plus CTLA-4 blockade in lung cancer. CDR1 is SGHTA, CDR2 FQGTGA, per germline. The CDR3 length is 15 residues. With V trimmed by 5 bases and J by 0 bases, 5 bases remained unmatched. The repertoire was sequenced with immunoSEQ multiplex PCR; TCRdb's copy has only in-frame clones and lacks some. The sample gives about 59,000 clones, less than 75% of which show up once; around 8.8% is in the top ten. The material was peripheral blood, obtained from a patient treated with radiotherapy plus ipilimumab. V and J are TRBV7-3 and TRBJ2-7; 9 nucleotides agree with TRBD2. The sequence came from a human donor with non-small cell lung cancer whose response to radiotherapy plus ipilimumab could not be evaluated. CDR3 region: CASSLSGGSSYEQYF. As DNA, the CDR3 is TGTGCCAGCAGCCTAAGCGGGGGGAGCTCCTACGAGCAGTACTTC.